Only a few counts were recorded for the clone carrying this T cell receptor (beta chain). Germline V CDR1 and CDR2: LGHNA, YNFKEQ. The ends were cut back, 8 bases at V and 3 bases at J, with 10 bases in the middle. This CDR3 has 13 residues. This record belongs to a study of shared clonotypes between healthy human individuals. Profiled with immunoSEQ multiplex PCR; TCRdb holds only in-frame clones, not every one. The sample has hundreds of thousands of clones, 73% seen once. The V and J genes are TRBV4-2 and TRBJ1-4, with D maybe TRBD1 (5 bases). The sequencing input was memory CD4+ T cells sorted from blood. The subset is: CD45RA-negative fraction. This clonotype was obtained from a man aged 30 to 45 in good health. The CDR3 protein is CASQKGPNEKLFF. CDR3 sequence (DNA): TGTGCCAGCCAGAAGGGACCTAATGAAAAACTGTTTTTT.